This T cell receptor (beta chain) was identified in a study of Ad26.COV2.S vaccination and SARS-CoV-2 variants listed by TCRdb under 2021. In terms of the full investigation: Donors in the vaccine arm were drawn from COV1001, a multicentre, randomized, double-blind, placebo-controlled phase I-IIa trial testing Ad26.COV2.S in healthy adults. Dosing of Ad26.COV2.S was intramuscular, at either 5x10^10 or 1x10^11 viral particles, delivered as one shot or as two shots spaced 56 days apart. TCRbeta repertoire sequencing served as the tool for gauging how specific and how broad the SARS-CoV-2-reactive T cell receptors were following Ad26.COV2.S vaccination. A total of around 32 samples were included in the TCR-sequenced set, comprising approximately 20 Ad26.COV2.S vaccine recipients, 5 placebo recipients and 8 SARS-CoV-2 convalescent individuals. Trial participants were randomized into five groups of five, in which low-dose or high-dose Ad26.COV2.S was given once or twice, or placebo was given on both occasions. Blinding of investigators to trial group allocation was maintained during experiments and outcome assessment. Results and caveats for the whole study, not just this receptor: Non-spike TCR breadth was comparable between vaccine and placebo recipients, consistent with the vaccine containing only spike. The authors noted that the TCR breadth and depth analyses may have underestimated total T cell responses. Comparing responses between vaccine doses or regimens was not something the study was powered to do. Higher spike-specific TCR breadth was observed in Ad26.COV2.S recipients than in placebo recipients (P = 0.0014). After vaccination, substantial breadth of spike-specific CD8+ and CD4+ T cell responses was reported.

TCRbeta CDR3 regions were sequenced with the immunoSEQ Assay. After extraction, genomic DNA underwent amplification by bias-controlled multiplex PCR, followed by high-throughput sequencing. The published analysis was carried out like this. Collapsing and filtering of sequences were performed to quantify the absolute abundance of each unique TCRbeta CDR3 region. T cell fraction was estimated by normalization of TCRbeta template counts to usable DNA, with usable DNA being measured through amplification of reference genes present in all nucleated cells. Repertoire TCRs were annotated as SARS-CoV-2-specific when V gene, CDR3 amino acid sequence and J gene were exactly matched to a known reactive TCR set. MIRA supplied the reference SARS-CoV-2 TCR set, which was filtered for enrichment in COVID-19-positive ImmuneCODE repertoires so that public or cross-reactive TCRs were removed. Using the MIRA antigens, annotated TCRs were further analysed by specific ORF or by position within an ORF. Breadth was defined as annotated unique rearrangements over total unique productive rearrangements; depth was the summed frequency of those rearrangements. Two-sided Wilcoxon rank-sum tests were used to compare TCR breadth between groups. TCRdb took over this immuneACCESS table, retaining in-frame rearrangements with V and J assigned. Such tables are incomplete; in checked studies, under half of the missing clones stem from an unresolved V gene, and the remainder is unexplained. The DNA gave D and trimming, while V, J and clone size come from that table. The sample table contains 450,000 to 550,000 clones; only one count was recorded for 89% of them. Approximately 2.5% of the sample belongs to the ten largest clones.

As regards this clone: The target of this receptor is not known. One base away there is no much larger clone; base qualities are not given.

The germline V gene supplies CDR1 SGHTA and CDR2 FQGNSA. The CDR3 sequence holds 14 residues, the cysteine and phenylalanine included. Only the CDR3 region is kept as DNA, spanning 42 bases read in frame from base 1. The germline V end is reduced by 1 base and the J end by 12 bases; junction bases left unmatched: 12. Per the publication, the treatment or condition label means: roughly 20 received Ad26.COV2.S at low or high dose, single or two shots; several received placebo; per-sample allocation not given. Repertoires of vaccine and placebo recipients were sequenced from samples taken on day 63 after the first injection. Cohort 1b enrolled some 25 adults aged 18-55 years at a single site in Boston, USA, between 29 July and 7 August 2020. Ad26.COV2.S consisted of a replication-incompetent adenovirus type 26 vector by which a prefusion-stabilized SARS-CoV-2 spike protein from the original Wuhan strain was expressed.

The TCR was taken from a person aged 18-60 years who received the Ad26.COV2.S COVID-19 vaccine or a placebo. The chain links TRBV7-2 with TRBJ2-7, with 7 junctional bases fitting TRBD1. The source was peripheral blood, collected in a trial of Ad26.COV2.S vaccine versus placebo. The CDR3 loop reads CASSLVWGPTGRYF. In nucleotides, the sequence is TGTGCCAGCAGCTTAGTTTGGGGGCCGACAGGGCGGTACTTC. Here the CDR3 is joined to the reference TRBV7-2 and TRBJ2-7 genes, and the full variable domain is: GAGVSQSPSNKVTEKGKDVELRCDPISGHTALYWYRQSLGQGLEFLIYFQGNSAPDKSGLPSDRFSAERTGGSVSTLTIQRTQQEDSAVYLCASSLVWGPTGRYFGPGTRLTVT.